The 24 T cell receptor beta chains below all came from one sample that was sequenced in a study of cytomegalovirus exposure and HLA in healthy donors. The PCR used 60 Vbeta and 13 Jbeta primers. Profiling relied on immunoSEQ multiplex PCR, and the TCRdb table lists in-frame clones only, not all of them. In the table there are 75,000 to 90,000 clones, roughly a tenth of which are singletons. The source material was PBMCs. All receptors come from a man aged 55 to 70 in good health and CMV-seropositive.

Only a few counts were recorded for this clone. The genes are TRBV28 and TRBJ1-1; 8 nucleotides line up with TRBD1. Germline loops: CDR1 MDHEN, CDR2 SYDVKM. The ends lost 5 bases at V and 1 base at J; junction bases unmatched: 6. This CDR3 is built from 15 residues. The CDR3 nucleotides are TGTGCCAGCAGTACCCCAGGACAGGGGAACACTGAAGCTTTCTTT. Residues: CASSTPGQGNTEAFF.

This clone was counted only a few times. J is TRBJ2-4 and V is TRBV7-9, with 7 positions matching TRBD1. The CDR3 length is 14 residues. Per the germline V gene, CDR1 is SEHNR and CDR2 is FQNEAQ (reference sequence). V was clipped by 4 bases and J by 6 bases; unmatched bases: 6. The CDR3 nucleotides are TGTGCCAGCAGCTCCGACAGGGTAGGAAACATTCAGTACTTC. This encodes CASSSDRVGNIQYF. The variable domain in full, with the rest retrieved from reference TRBV7-9 and TRBJ2-4, is DTGVSQNPRHKITKRGQNVTFRCDPISEHNRLYWYRQTLGQGPEFLTYFQNEAQLEKSRLLSDRFSAERPKGSFSTLEIQRTEQGDSAMYLCASSSDRVGNIQYFGAGTRLSVL.

This clone occurred a few times. The chain links TRBV28 to TRBJ1-1; D perhaps matches TRBD1 (5 bases). Trimming removed 5 bases at V and 4 bases at J, with 8 bases between. Germline CDR1 and CDR2: MDHEN and SYDVKM. The CDR3 contains 12 residues. This CDR3 reads CASSRQFTEAFF. The CDR3 nucleotides are TGTGCCAGCAGTCGACAGTTCACTGAAGCTTTCTTT.

This clone turned up a few times. The CDR3 region has the DNA TGTGCCAGCAGCTTAAAGGGGGCTAATGAAAAACTGTTTTTT. This translates into CASSLKGANEKLFF. The chain joins TRBV5-6 to TRBJ1-4; a possible D gene is TRBD1 (6 bases). CDR1 is SGHDT, CDR2 YYEEEE, per germline. This CDR3 has 14 residues. Deletions cut 2 bases from V and 3 bases from J, with 8 bases between.

V gene TRBV6-4 combines with J gene TRBJ2-1; 9 bases are shared with TRBD1. With 0 bases clipped from V and 9 bases from J, the junction kept 18 bases outside the gene matches. Germline-derived CDR1 and CDR2 are MRHNA and SNTAGT. The CDR3 spans 19 residues. The DNA for the CDR3 is TGTGCCAGCAGTGACTCGAAAGAAGGGACAGGGATCGTCGAGTGTGAGCAGTTCTTC. Its translation: CASSDSKEGTGIVECEQFF.

The rearrangement joins TRBV5-1 to TRBJ1-2; 9 positions agree with TRBD1. V lost 2 bases to trimming and J lost 8 bases; unmatched junction nucleotides: 10. CDR1 and CDR2 from the germline V gene are SGHRS and YFSETQ. CDR3 length equals 15 residues. The CDR3 nucleotides read TGCGCCAGCAGCTTCGGTGGGGGACAGGGTCTGGGCTACACCTTC. The encoded protein is CASSFGGGQGLGYTF.

The chain recombines TRBV13 with TRBJ1-6, with D possibly matching TRBD1 (6 bases). Deletions cut 0 bases from V and 7 bases from J, with 16 bases between. The CDR3 covers 17 residues. From germline, CDR1 is PRHDT and CDR2 FYEKMQ (reference sequence). CDR3 coding DNA: TGTGCCAGCAGCTTAGGACTAGGGGGTAAGGGAAATTCACCCCTCCACTTT. The encoded protein is CASSLGLGGKGNSPLHF.

This clone was seen a few times. The rearrangement uses TRBV13 and TRBJ1-4; no firm D call. Germline CDR1 is PRHDT and CDR2 is FYEKMQ (reference sequence). The CDR3 covers 11 residues. V lost 6 bases and J 8 bases, leaving 7 bases between the germline ends. CDR3 region: CASRREEKLFF. The CDR3, as DNA: TGTGCCAGCAGACGGGAGGAAAAACTGTTTTTT.

This clone appeared a few times. The V gene is TRBV7-3, the J gene TRBJ1-1, with D unresolved. The germline V gene has CDR1 SGHTA and CDR2 FQGTGA. Trimming pared 5 bases from V and 0 bases from J, leaving 10 bases between. There are 14 residues in the CDR3. CDR3 nucleotide sequence: TGTGCCAGCAGCCCTTTGGACTTGAACACTGAAGCTTTCTTT. This gives the protein CASSPLDLNTEAFF.

The chain links TRBV15 to TRBJ2-1, with 16 nucleotides matching TRBD2. Germline trimming cut 6 bases from V and 10 bases from J; bases unmatched to any gene: 6. From germline, CDR1 is LNHNV and CDR2 YYDKDF (reference sequence). The CDR3 runs 15 residues. The CDR3 loop is CATRLGLAGGPEQFF. CDR3 nucleotides: TGTGCCACCAGACTGGGACTAGCGGGAGGGCCGGAGCAGTTCTTC. The full variable domain, completed using reference TRBV15 and TRBJ2-1, is DAMVIQNPRYQVTQFGKPVTLSCSQTLNHNVMYWYQQKSSQAPKLLFHYYDKDFNNEADTPDNFQSRRPNTSFCFLDIRSPGLGDTAMYLCATRLGLAGGPEQFFGPGTRLTVL.

The rearrangement uses TRBV19 and TRBJ2-3, with TRBD2 matching over 8 bases. This CDR3 comprises 16 residues. The germline V gene has CDR1 LNHDA and CDR2 SQIVND (reference sequence). The V and J ends lost 5 bases and 1 base, in that order; junction bases with no gene match: 8. The CDR3 nucleotides read TGTGCCAGTAGTCCAAAGAGCGGGAGTGGCACAGATACGCAGTATTTT. Translating it yields CASSPKSGSGTDTQYF.

V and J are TRBV7-9 and TRBJ2-3; a possible D gene is TRBD1 (6 bases). The V gene's germline CDR1 is SEHNR and CDR2 FQNEAQ (reference sequence). This CDR3 has 14 amino acids. V dropped 5 bases and J dropped 6 bases, with 15 bases sitting between them. The CDR3 here is CASSPRDTSDTQYF. The CDR3 DNA reads as TGTGCCAGCAGCCCTCGGGACACGTCGGATACGCAGTATTTT.

This clone was seen just once. This specimen includes other DNA sequences encoding the same CDR3. V is TRBV29-1 and J is TRBJ2-2, with TRBD1 identical over 7 bases. Germline CDR1 is SQVTM and CDR2 is ANQGSEA. The CDR3 runs to 12 residues. The ends lost 7 bases at V and 2 bases at J; junction bases unmatched: 1. CDR3 residues: CSGQGNTGELFF. In DNA form, the CDR3 reads TGCAGCGGACAGGGAAACACCGGGGAGCTGTTTTTT.

The rearrangement uses TRBV5-1 and TRBJ1-4, with D uncertain. The CDR3 has 14 residues. Trimming stripped 4 bases from V and 4 bases from J, with 11 bases between. Germline-derived CDR1 and CDR2 are SGHRS and YFSETQ. As DNA, the CDR3 is TGCGCCAGCAGCGTGGAGCTAGATAATGAAAAACTGTTTTTT. Its translation is CASSVELDNEKLFF.

This clone was seen more than once but under ten times. The chain combines TRBV18 with TRBJ2-3, with D tentatively TRBD2 (6 bases). Germline CDR1 KGHSH, CDR2 LQKENI. The CDR3 loop spans 14 amino acids. Deletions cut 4 bases from V and 5 bases from J, with 13 bases between. CDR3 sequence: CASSLSTEGDTQYF. For the CDR3, the DNA is TGTGCCAGCTCACTATCAACGGAGGGAGATACGCAGTATTTT.

This chain links TRBV5-4 with TRBJ2-1; possibly TRBD2 for D (6 bases). This CDR3 has 12 amino acids. V shed 1 base and J shed 9 bases, with 8 bases lying between them. Germline lookup yields CDR1 SGHNT and CDR2 YYREEE (reference sequence). The chain's CDR3 is CASSLTRGEQFF. The CDR3 region has the DNA TGTGCCAGCAGCTTGACGCGGGGTGAGCAGTTCTTC.

The rearrangement uses TRBV30 and TRBJ2-1; TRBD2 aligns across 9 bases. Germline trimming cut 2 bases from V and 4 bases from J; bases unmatched to any gene: 3. Germline CDR1 and CDR2: GTSNPN and SVGIG (reference sequence). The CDR3 consists of 14 residues. CDR3 DNA: TGTGCCTGGAGTAGGCTAGCGGGGTACAATGAGCAGTTCTTC. Its protein product is CAWSRLAGYNEQFF.

This sequence joins TRBV29-1 and TRBJ2-1; D not resolved. This CDR3 is built from 15 residues. Germline V gives CDR1 SQVTM, CDR2 ANQGSEA. V gave up 3 bases and J gave up 0 bases, with 12 bases separating them. The CDR3 DNA is TGCAGCGTTGATGGAGTGTACCCCTCCTACAATGAGCAGTTCTTC. It specifies CSVDGVYPSYNEQFF.

This clone has only a few counts. V and J are TRBV7-3 and TRBJ2-7, with D maybe TRBD1 (5 bases). V lost 3 bases and J 6 bases, leaving 24 bases between the germline ends. Germline assignment: CDR1 SGHTA and CDR2 FQGTGA. The CDR3 runs to 17 residues. DNA for the CDR3: TGTGCCAGCAGCTTGAATGCGGAGAGTGGGCCTCAGGGCGAGCAGTACTTC. Protein sequence: CASSLNAESGPQGEQYF.

This clone came up a few times. V is TRBV30 and J is TRBJ1-5; 8 bases align to TRBD1. This CDR3 is built from 13 residues. Germline CDR1 GTSNPN, CDR2 SVGIG (reference sequence). Trimming removed 1 base from V and 5 bases from J; junction bases left unmatched: 1. The CDR3 DNA sequence: TGTGCCTGGAGTGCGGACAGGGATCAGCCCCAGCATTTT. Protein product: CAWSADRDQPQHF. Full variable domain (outside the CDR3, taken from reference TRBV30 and TRBJ1-5): SQTIHQWPATLVQPVGSPLSLECTVEGTSNPNLYWYRQAAGRGLQLLFYSVGIGQISSEVPQNLSASRPQDRQFILSSKKLLLSDSGFYLCAWSADRDQPQHFGDGTRLSIL.

In the case of this clone: Since a far larger clone is one base different, this is likely a read error. The genes are TRBV25-1 and TRBJ1-1; 9 bases are a match to TRBD2. The better agreement between TRBJ2-2 and the DNA end casts doubt on the J call. The germline CDR1 and CDR2 sequences are MGHDK and SYGVNS. CDR3 length equals 16 residues. CDR3 in amino acids: CASSPSSGANTGELFF. The CDR3 nucleotides read TGTGCCAGCAGTCCTTCTAGCGGGGCGAACACAGGGGAGCTGTTTTTT.

This clone was seen repeatedly, ten times or more. V usage is TRBV7-9 and J usage is TRBJ1-4; 9 nucleotides line up with TRBD1. The V and J ends lost 5 bases and 7 bases, in that order; junction bases with no gene match: 5. The CDR3 covers 14 residues. CDR1 is SEHNR, CDR2 FQNEAQ, per germline (reference sequence). The DNA of the CDR3 is TGTGCCAGCAGCCCGGGACAGGGTTTTGAAAAACTGTTTTTT. This sequence encodes CASSPGQGFEKLFF.

This clone was counted only a few times. This chain uses TRBV5-6 with TRBJ1-2; D remains unclear. The V gene's germline CDR1 is SGHDT and CDR2 YYEEEE. This CDR3 is built from 15 residues. Deletions cut 4 bases from V and 4 bases from J, with 17 bases between. DNA for the CDR3: TGTGCCAGCAGCCCCTCGGGTCGAGAGTTCTATGGCTACACCTTC. This gives the protein CASSPSGREFYGYTF.

Only a few counts were recorded for this clone. Written as DNA, the CDR3 is TGTGCCAGCAGCTGGGCCAAAAATCAGCCCCAGCATTTT. Residues: CASSWAKNQPQHF. This rearrangement joins TRBV28 to TRBJ1-5, with D uncertain. Trimming took off 6 bases at V and 4 bases at J, with 10 bases between the two ends. This CDR3 is built from 13 residues. Germline-derived CDR1 and CDR2 are MDHEN and SYDVKM.